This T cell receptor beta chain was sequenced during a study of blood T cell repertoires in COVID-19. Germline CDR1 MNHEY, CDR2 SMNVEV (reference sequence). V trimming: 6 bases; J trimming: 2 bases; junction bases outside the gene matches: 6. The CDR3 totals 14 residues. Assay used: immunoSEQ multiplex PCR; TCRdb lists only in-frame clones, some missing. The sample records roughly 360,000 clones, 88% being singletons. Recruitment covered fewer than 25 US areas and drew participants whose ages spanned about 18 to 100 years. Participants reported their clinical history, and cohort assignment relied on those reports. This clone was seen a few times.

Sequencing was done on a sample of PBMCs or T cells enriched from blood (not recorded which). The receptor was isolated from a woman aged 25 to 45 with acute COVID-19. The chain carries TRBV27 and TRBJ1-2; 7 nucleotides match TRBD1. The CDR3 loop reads CASSPQGTNYGYTF. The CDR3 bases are TGTGCCAGCAGCCCACAGGGGACCAACTATGGCTACACCTTC.